Each of the 27 T cell receptor beta chains below was sequenced from the same sample in a study of Ad26.COV2.S vaccination and SARS-CoV-2 variants (dated by TCRdb to the early 2020s). The treatment or condition tag for this specimen amounts to: roughly 18 received Ad26.COV2.S at low or high dose, single or two shots; 5 received placebo; per-sample allocation not given. For vaccine and placebo recipients, the sequenced repertoires came from samples collected on day 63 after the first injection. Libraries were prepared through the immunoSEQ multiplex PCR assay. TCRdb carries this immuneACCESS record with in-frame sequences only. Its versions omit some clonotypes, under half of them owing to an unresolved V gene in the studies checked, with the rest unexplained. In this sample the table shows 350,000 to 400,000 clones, approximately 90% of which occur a single time. The ten largest make up 3.5% of the sample.

The starting material was peripheral blood, obtained in a trial of Ad26.COV2.S vaccine versus placebo. The receptor set was obtained from a person between 18 and 65 years old who received the Ad26.COV2.S COVID-19 vaccine or a placebo.

In DNA, the CDR3 is TGTGCCAGTAGTATGACAGGGTGGTCCACAGATACGCAGTATTTT. It is translated as CASSMTGWSTDTQYF. The V and J genes are TRBV19 and TRBJ2-3, with TRBD1 identical over 7 bases. Germline CDR1 LNHDA, CDR2 SQIVND (reference sequence). The CDR3 totals 15 residues. Trimming cost V 3 bases and J 2 bases; bases outside gene matches: 5.

This clone was detected once. J is TRBJ2-1 and V is TRBV5-1; a possible D gene is TRBD1 (6 bases). The CDR3 runs 15 residues. V lost 5 bases, J lost 1 base, and 13 bases lay in between. Per germline, CDR1 SGHRS and CDR2 YFSETQ. The CDR3 nucleotides read TGCGCCAGCAGTCCGACAGGAGGATCCTACAATGAGCAGTTCTTC. Its translation is CASSPTGGSYNEQFF.

J is TRBJ2-3 and V is TRBV4-1; maybe TRBD1 (6 bases). The CDR3 totals 16 residues. Germline-derived CDR1 and CDR2 are MGHRA and YSYEKL. V lost 4 bases and J 2 bases, leaving 16 bases between the germline ends. This CDR3 reads CASSLSGDTFTDTQYF. CDR3 nucleotide sequence: TGCGCCAGCAGCCTATCCGGGGACACCTTCACAGATACGCAGTATTTT.

The CDR3 region has the DNA TGTGCCATCAGTGAGTCGAGGCAGGGGGCTAGTGAGACCCAGTACTTC. Its translation: CAISESRQGASETQYF. The chain carries TRBV10-3 and TRBJ2-5; 8 nucleotides align to TRBD1. Looked up from germline, CDR1 is ENHRY and CDR2 is SYGVKD. V gave up 0 bases and J gave up 5 bases; unmatched junction bases: 8. This CDR3 contains 16 residues.

The chain employs TRBV14 and TRBJ1-2, with a possible D match to TRBD1 (6 bases). The CDR3 is 15 residues long. Germline CDR1 and CDR2: SGHDN and FVKESK. Trimming removed 3 bases at V and 2 bases at J, with 13 bases between. CDR3 nucleotides: TGTGCCAGCAGCCACCGGGGACAATTAAACTATGGCTACACCTTC. Protein product: CASSHRGQLNYGYTF.

This clone was picked up a small number of times. The chain links TRBV7-6 to TRBJ1-1, with 7 bases lining up with TRBD1. V lost 4 bases and J lost 3; bases outside the gene matches: 2. Germline-derived CDR1 and CDR2 are SGHVS and FNYEAQ. The CDR3 length is 13 residues. CDR3 nucleotides: TGTGCCAGCAGCTCCGGACAGGACACTGAAGCTTTCTTT. Protein sequence: CASSSGQDTEAFF.

The V call is TRBV7-2, the J call TRBJ1-6; 7 bases line up with TRBD1. J lost 4 bases, V lost 6 bases, and 9 bases had no gene match. The CDR3 length is 16 residues. Germline assignment: CDR1 SGHTA and CDR2 FQGNSA. CDR3 loop: CASSRWDRSYNSPLHF. CDR3 bases: TGTGCCAGCAGTCGTTGGGACAGAAGTTATAATTCACCCCTCCACTTT.

The V call is TRBV5-4, the J call TRBJ2-7; 10 bases map to TRBD2. The CDR3 sequence is 15 residues long. In germline, CDR1 is SGHNT, CDR2 YYREEE (reference sequence). V gave up 2 bases and J gave up 4 bases; unmatched junction bases: 6. The CDR3 here is CASSLSSGGWYEQYF. The CDR3 bases are TGTGCCAGCAGCTTATCTAGCGGGGGTTGGTACGAGCAGTACTTC.

V is TRBV3-1 (or the pseudogene TRBV3-2) and J is TRBJ2-7; TRBD2 is a possible D gene (7 bases). This CDR3 is built from 17 residues. Trimming cost V 0 bases and J 0 bases, with 15 bases left between them. Germline lookup yields CDR1 LGHDT and CDR2 YNNKEL (reference sequence). Written as DNA, the CDR3 is TGTGCCAGCAGCCAAGATCTGAGGGGGGGCTACTCCTACGAGCAGTACTTC. Its translation is CASSQDLRGGYSYEQYF.

J is TRBJ2-7 and V is TRBV5-4; D gene unclear. CDR3 size: 13 residues. CDR1 is SGHNT and CDR2 is YYREEE in the germline V gene (reference sequence). V was cut by 0 bases and J by 7 bases, with 11 bases left in between. The CDR3 coding sequence is TGTGCCAGCAGCTTGGACTTGCCTAATGAGCAGTACTTC. It yields the protein CASSLDLPNEQYF.

The V and J genes are TRBV5-4 and TRBJ2-5; 7 nucleotides line up with TRBD2. Germline V gives CDR1 SGHNT, CDR2 YYREEE (reference sequence). There are 15 residues in the CDR3. V shed 4 bases, J shed 1 base, and the junction held 7 bases outside the gene matches. The chain's CDR3 is CASSRGVHAQETQYF. The CDR3 nucleotides read TGTGCCAGCAGCCGGGGGGTCCATGCCCAAGAGACCCAGTACTTC.

This clone was observed once. Additional DNA sequences in this sample encode the identical CDR3. This chain connects TRBV12-5 to TRBJ1-2, with a tentative D call TRBD1 (6 bases). CDR3 length equals 16 residues. Trimming removed 6 bases from V and 3 bases from J, with 20 bases in between. Germline loops: CDR1 LGHNT, CDR2 FRNRAP. The CDR3 coding sequence is TGTGCTAGTGGCTTTGGGGCTTACAGGGTCGACTATGGCTACACCTTC. Translation: CASGFGAYRVDYGYTF.

V usage is TRBV5-5 and J usage is TRBJ2-7, with TRBD1 identical over 8 bases. Germline loops: CDR1 SGHKS, CDR2 YYEKEE (reference sequence). V gave up 4 bases and J gave up 4 bases; unmatched junction bases: 7. The CDR3 extends over 14 amino acids. The CDR3 bases are TGTGCCAGCAGCGGAGACAGGGGCCCTTACGAGCAGTACTTC. Translated, it gives CASSGDRGPYEQYF.

J is TRBJ1-3 and V is TRBV7-9; D possibly corresponds to TRBD1 (6 bases). This CDR3 region has 12 residues. Germline V gene lookup returns CDR1 SEHNR and CDR2 FQNEAQ (reference sequence). The V end was cut by 0 bases, the J end by 11 bases, with 8 bases between. The DNA of the CDR3 is TGTGCCAGCAGCTTAGCTTCAGGGGCCATATATTTT. This gives the protein CASSLASGAIYF.

The chain is built from TRBV15 and TRBJ1-1; 7 positions agree with TRBD1. The trim removed 5 bases at V and 1 base at J, leaving 10 bases unmatched. The CDR3 length is 16 residues. CDR1 is LNHNV and CDR2 is YYDKDF in the germline V gene (reference sequence). The CDR3 protein is CATSGMNRGWNTEAFF. CDR3 bases: TGTGCCACCAGCGGAATGAACAGGGGATGGAACACTGAAGCTTTCTTT.

The V and J genes are TRBV5-4 and TRBJ1-2, with TRBD1 as a possible D gene (6 bases). The V end lost 0 bases, the J end lost 8 bases, and 14 bases lay between the germline ends. Germline V gene data show CDR1 as SGHNT and CDR2 as YYREEE (reference sequence). This CDR3 is 14 amino acids long. CDR3 nucleotides: TGTGCCAGCAGCTTGGGACAGGTTCGGGGAGGCTACACCTTC. Its protein product is CASSLGQVRGGYTF. The full variable domain, in which reference TRBV5-4 and TRBJ1-2 provide the parts outside the CDR3, is ETGVTQSPTHLIKTRGQQVTLRCSSQSGHNTVSWYQQALGQGPQFIFQYYREEENGRGNFPPRFSGLQFPNYSSELNVNALELDDSALYLCASSLGQVRGGYTFGSGTRLTVV.

The rearrangement links TRBV11-2 to TRBJ2-6, with D unresolved. The ends were cut back, 5 bases at V and 0 bases at J, with 17 bases in the middle. Germline-derived CDR1 and CDR2 are SGHAT and FQNNGV. This CDR3 spans 18 amino acids. CDR3 coding DNA: TGTGCCAGCAGCCCTGTGGGCACGGTAGGCTCTGGGGCCAACGTCCTGACTTTC. Amino acids: CASSPVGTVGSGANVLTF.

This rearrangement joins TRBV5-4 to TRBJ1-4; no clear D gene. The CDR3 length is 13 residues. V was pared by 8 bases and J by 6 bases, with 14 bases between. Germline V lookup: CDR1 SGHNT, CDR2 YYREEE (reference sequence). CDR3 nucleotides: TGTGCCAGTTCCGGAAGAGTCGATGAAAAACTGTTTTTT. This codes for CASSGRVDEKLFF.

For the CDR3, the DNA is TGTGCCAGCAGCCAAGATTTAGGGAACTACGAGCAGTACTTC. Translated: CASSQDLGNYEQYF. The chain joins TRBV4-2 to TRBJ2-7; no clear D gene. Trimming took off 0 bases at V and 3 bases at J, with 9 bases between the two ends. The CDR3 length is 14 residues. CDR1 is LGHNA and CDR2 is YNFKEQ in the germline V gene.

The V gene is TRBV5-1, the J gene TRBJ2-1; 9 nucleotides agree with TRBD2. The germline CDR1 and CDR2 sequences are SGHRS and YFSETQ. Trimming cost V 10 bases and J 6 bases; bases outside gene matches: 20. The CDR3 is 17 amino acids. CDR3 nucleotide sequence: TGCGCCCCCAAAGGATGCGGGGGGGCCCCTGGGGGCAATGAGCAGTTCTTC. Translating gives CAPKGCGGAPGGNEQFF.

The chain uses TRBV19 and TRBJ1-5; D gene ambiguous. From germline, CDR1 is LNHDA and CDR2 SQIVND (reference sequence). The CDR3 runs to 12 residues. The V and J ends lost 10 bases and 2 bases respectively, with 9 bases between them. CDR3: CATLGGNQPQHF. CDR3 coding DNA: TGTGCCACCCTTGGGGGCAATCAGCCCCAGCATTTT.

This clone was detected once. The chain joins TRBV30 to TRBJ1-4, with D perhaps TRBD1 (5 bases). The germline V gene has CDR1 GTSNPN and CDR2 SVGIG (reference sequence). This CDR3 contains 14 residues. V lost 2 bases and J 3 bases, leaving 10 bases between the germline ends. The CDR3 DNA follows: TGTGCCTGGAGTCTCAAAGGGGCTAATGAAAAACTGTTTTTT. This codes for CAWSLKGANEKLFF.

V gene TRBV14 combines with J gene TRBJ1-2; D unresolved. The CDR3 sequence is 13 residues long. Per the germline V gene, CDR1 is SGHDN and CDR2 is FVKESK. V lost 0 bases, J lost 7 bases, and 9 bases lay in between. In nucleotides, the CDR3 is TGTGCCAGCAGCCAAGATCAGGAGGGTGGCTACACCTTC. It yields the protein CASSQDQEGGYTF.

CDR3 in amino acids: CATSAAGGYNEQFF. CDR3 sequence (DNA): TGTGCCACCAGTGCCGCGGGGGGGTACAATGAGCAGTTCTTC. The chain uses TRBV24-1 and TRBJ2-1; TRBD2 matches at 9 bases. There are 14 residues in the CDR3. Germline-derived CDR1 and CDR2 are KGHDR and SFDVKD. Losses at the gene ends were 5 bases for V and 4 bases for J; bases not matched to a gene: 2.

CDR3 sequence reads: CASSLDPGLYGYTF. DNA for the CDR3: TGTGCCAGCAGCTTAGACCCGGGGCTCTATGGCTACACCTTC. V and J are TRBV11-2 and TRBJ1-2, with D tentatively TRBD1 (5 bases). The CDR3 is 14 residues long. Germline V lookup: CDR1 SGHAT, CDR2 FQNNGV. V was pared by 0 bases and J by 4 bases, with 9 bases between.

The chain employs TRBV19 and TRBJ2-3; D ambiguous. Trimming stripped 2 bases from V and 5 bases from J, with 2 bases between. Looked up from germline, CDR1 is LNHDA and CDR2 is SQIVND (reference sequence). CDR3 size: 11 residues. The CDR3 here is CASSIRDTQYF. CDR3 coding DNA: TGTGCCAGTAGTATACGAGATACGCAGTATTTT.

V gene TRBV5-1 combines with J gene TRBJ2-1; TRBD2 aligns across 10 bases. This CDR3 is built from 15 residues. V was pared by 4 bases and J by 4 bases, with 5 bases of the junction left unmatched. CDR1 is SGHRS, CDR2 YFSETQ, per germline. Here the CDR3 reads CASSNVAGGYNEQFF. CDR3 sequence (DNA): TGCGCCAGCAGCAACGTAGCGGGGGGTTACAATGAGCAGTTCTTC.